This entry lists 3 T cell receptor beta chains sequenced from one sample in a study of cytomegalovirus exposure and HLA in healthy donors. Researchers ran the PCR with 60 Vbeta and 13 Jbeta primers. Clones were read by immunoSEQ multiplex PCR, and TCRdb kept only the in-frame ones, dropping some. Of approximately 140,000 clones listed, around 77% are singletons. Sequenced input: PBMCs. The source of these receptors is an older woman in good health and CMV-seronegative.

CDR3 bases: TGTGCCAGCAGCGTTACGACGACTAGCACACGCTACGAGCAGTACTTC. Translation gives CASSVTTTSTRYEQYF. The V call is TRBV9, the J call TRBJ2-7, with 7 bases fitting TRBD2. With 2 bases clipped from V and 3 bases from J, the junction kept 11 bases outside the gene matches. This CDR3 contains 16 residues. Germline assignment: CDR1 SGDLS and CDR2 YYNGEE.

This clone came up a few times. The chain couples TRBV7-3 to TRBJ2-2; TRBD2 matches at 8 bases. V dropped 4 bases and J dropped 2; count of bases not matched to a gene: 3. This CDR3 is built from 15 residues. The germline gives CDR1 SGHTA, CDR2 FQGTGA. The CDR3 DNA is TGTGCCAGCAGCTCCACTAGCGGCAACACCGGGGAGCTGTTTTTT. As protein: CASSSTSGNTGELFF.

A few counts support this clone. This chain uses TRBV19 with TRBJ2-3, with 9 bases fitting TRBD2. CDR1 is LNHDA, CDR2 SQIVND, per germline (reference sequence). This CDR3 contains 17 residues. V shed 1 base, J shed 0 bases, and the junction held 5 bases outside the gene matches. CDR3 sequence: CASSIGTSASSTDTQYF. In DNA form, the CDR3 reads TGTGCCAGTAGTATAGGGACTAGCGCTTCTAGCACAGATACGCAGTATTTT.